The clone carrying this TCR beta chain appeared many times. What it recognizes is unknown. Quantitative 5'-RACE with molecular barcodes was used to make the TCR beta libraries. TCRdb itself ran the 5' RACE reads through MiXCR, one entry per CDR3 protein. The table lists about 140,000 distinct CDR3 sequences, 5.5% to 7.5% of them singletons. The entry originates in a study of CD8 T cells in ankylosing spondylitis. Between the trimmed V and J ends, which lost 5 bases and 5 bases, there was a span of 10 bases. The CDR3 contains 13 residues. Notes on the study in general: The disease-linked clones had a CD8+ phenotype and low blood frequencies. Among TCR beta sequences, a motif of several highly homologous variants appeared characteristic of ankylosing spondylitis blood.

The J gene is TRBJ1-5, the V gene TRBV12-3 or TRBV12-4, with D maybe TRBD1 (6 bases). Specimen: blood, either unsorted or a sorted T cell fraction (not recorded which). The clonotype comes from a female donor with ankylosing spondylitis or in good health (not recorded which). DNA for the CDR3: TGTGCCAGCAGTACAGGGCTCGATCAGCCCCAGCATTTT. This translates into CASSTGLDQPQHF.